This TCR beta chain was profiled in a study of T cells in Graves' hyperthyroidism and ophthalmopathy (dated 2019 in TCRdb). Looking at the study overall: Peripheral blood was collected at initial diagnosis, before any treatment. The 75 to 100 discovery patients were randomly split 7:3 into training and test sets. TCR Vbeta CDR3 sequencing of 120 to 150 peripheral blood samples (more than 40 ophthalmopathy, approximately 80 hyperthyroidism and some 17 progressor patients) is reported in the paper. To identify TCR V-J signatures that set the groups apart, the researchers used a discovery cohort of more than 95 patients, made up of 40 to 45 with Graves' ophthalmopathy and about 55 with stable Graves' hyperthyroidism. Once sampling was done, hyperthyroidism patients were given methimazole at a starting dose of 30 mg daily, whereas ophthalmopathy patients were given high-dose intravenous methylprednisolone. Prospective prediction of ophthalmopathy was tested in an independent validation cohort consisting of fewer than 20 hyperthyroidism patients and around 16 patients who later progressed to ophthalmopathy. In addition, the study compared T-cell repertoires in thyroid tissue and in blood from roughly 6 Graves' hyperthyroidism patients. Summary of the overall study and its limitations: Sample size was not statistically predetermined, and blinding of investigators to group allocation was not performed. Most expanded thyroid clonotypes (frequency above 0.001) were also detected in blood, suggesting blood repertoires may reflect thyroid immune responses. Ophthalmopathy was separated from stable hyperthyroidism by a 13 V-J signature model, with approximately 86% sensitivity and about 84% specificity obtained in cross-validation and 80%/75% obtained in testing. In validation, the model predicted progression to ophthalmopathy with approximately 71% sensitivity and about 73% specificity, a median of 6.5 months before onset.

The V end gives up 1 base and the J end 7 bases, leaving 14 bases in the junction not matched to a gene. CDR1 and CDR2, looked up from the germline V gene, are SGHDT and YYEEEE. Reading from cysteine to phenylalanine, the CDR3 counts 16 amino acids. Here the CDR3 DNA is all that survives: 48 bases in frame from base 1. For this clonotype: It has no known antigen specificity. No base-level quality is on record; no much larger clone is a single base apart.

Stable Graves' hyperthyroidism was defined as no progression to ophthalmopathy during 18 months of follow-up. Hyperthyroidism patients were aged 18 to 65 years and newly diagnosed, with disease duration of less than 2 months. The study excluded patients with uncontrolled infections, other autoimmune diseases, pregnancy or lactation. Clinical symptoms, serum thyroxine and TRAb, thyroid ultrasound, and orbital computed tomography formed the basis for the diagnoses. Ficoll-Paque density gradient centrifugation was used to isolate PBMCs from around 10 ml of fresh peripheral blood. Trizol reagent was used to extract total RNA, and RNA quality was then checked on an Agilent 2100 Bioanalyzer. Amplification of TCR beta CDR3 regions was carried out from RNA transcripts. For the first round of RT-PCR on the TCR CDR3, the HTBI primer set was used together with the Qiagen OneStep RT-PCR kit. Libraries were constructed in a second round of multiplex PCR, after which size selection and purification were performed. The libraries were sequenced on an Illumina HiSeq2000 using paired-end 100 bp reads. The authors' analysis ran thus. Raw data were processed with SOAPnuke, discarding reads with adapters, uncalled bases, mean Phred below 15, or no exact constant-primer or identifier match. High-quality paired reads were merged with COPE v1.2.5, and unique nucleotide sequences were defined as clonotypes. MiTCR v1.1 was used to align clonotypes to the IMGT TRBV, TRBD and TRBJ reference segments. Analysis was restricted to V-J combinations with a frequency above 0.0001, which covered over 98% of repertoires. The TCS score was defined as the ratio of F50 (clonal expansion) to E x V (chaos), calculated using BLOSUM62-based TCRdist between CDR3 peptides within each V-J. Welch's t-statistics and random forest reduced roughly 540 V-J features to fewer than 15, which were used in a naive Bayes classifier (R e1071). In TCRdb, the public reads were trimmed at Q25 with fastp and aligned with MiXCR, with productive beta chains retained. Records with the same CDR3 protein are collapsed into one entry carrying the most frequent genes and DNA. The V and J calls were determined by TCRdb, not by the authors. Present in this sample are under 250,000 distinct CDR3 sequences, roughly a sixth of which were seen just once. Roughly 53% of the sample is in the top ten clones.

The sample was blood. This receptor was obtained from a man aged 45-65 years with Graves' hyperthyroidism. The chain couples TRBV5-6 to TRBJ2-7; TRBD2 fits 7 bases in the junction. Read as DNA, the sequence is TGTGCCAGCAGCTTGAGGCCTAGCGGCCTGGGCGGGGAGCAGTACTTC. Translated, this is CASSLRPSGLGGEQYF.